This T cell receptor (beta chain) was identified in a study of PD-1 blockade in classical Hodgkin lymphoma. The data were produced by immunoSEQ multiplex PCR, yet TCRdb's version contains in-frame clones alone and is incomplete. The repertoire includes some 45,000 clones, over 75% of them detected once, and about 39% sits in the top ten. Time point in this sample: cycle 4 day 1 (C4D1), after 5 to 7 weeks of nivolumab. Patients all relapsed after autologous stem cell transplantation, and there was variation in brentuximab vedotin exposure. Study findings and constraints: CD4+ TCR diversity, unlike CD8+, rose significantly by C4D1. Newly diagnosed patients had baseline TCR diversity that was reportedly lower than that of healthy donors.

In the case of this clone: Its specificity is unknown.

The receptor was derived from a human donor with classical Hodgkin lymphoma. The specimen comprised peripheral blood mononuclear cells (PBMCs), sampled before the fourth cycle of nivolumab.

For the CDR3, the DNA is TGTGCCAGCAGCGTAGGACAGCAAGCAGATACGCAGTATTTT. It yields the protein CASSVGQQADTQYF. The gene calls are TRBV9 and TRBJ2-3; a weak D match, TRBD1 (5 bases). Trimming took off 0 bases at V and 4 bases at J, with 9 bases between the two ends. The CDR3 loop spans 14 amino acids. Per germline, CDR1 SGDLS and CDR2 YYNGEE.